This T cell receptor beta chain was sequenced during a study of neurological immune-mediated disorders. TCRdb fed the 5' RACE reads into MiXCR, producing one record per CDR3 protein. Among roughly 38,000 distinct CDR3 sequences listed, less than 8.5% were seen once. Losses at the gene ends were 0 bases for V and 7 bases for J; bases not matched to a gene: 6. Germline CDR1 and CDR2: PRHDT and FYEKMQ (reference sequence). The CDR3 is 16 residues long. The TCR comes from a woman in her 40s in good health. This chain joins TRBV13 and TRBJ1-4; 9 positions match TRBD1. Sequenced sample: PBMCs. CDR3 sequence: CASSLGLGQGTEKLFF. For the CDR3, the DNA is TGTGCCAGCAGCTTAGGCCTCGGACAGGGGACTGAAAAACTGTTTTTT.